The source of this T cell receptor (beta chain) is a study of cytomegalovirus exposure and HLA in healthy donors. V was pared by 6 bases and J by 4 bases, with 10 bases between. The CDR3 sequence is 13 residues long. Germline V CDR1 and CDR2: MNHNY, SVGAGI (reference sequence). Primers for the PCR totalled 60 Vbeta and 13 Jbeta. Method: immunoSEQ multiplex PCR; TCRdb's copy keeps in-frame clones and lacks some. Among about 100,000 clones listed, around 80% were seen once. The source material was PBMCs. This TCR came from a woman in her thirties or forties in good health and CMV-seronegative. The chain combines TRBV6-6 with TRBJ2-1; perhaps TRBD1 as D (5 bases). In DNA form, the CDR3 reads TGTGCCAGCAGGCCGGACAAATACAATGAGCAGTTCTTC. This translates into CASRPDKYNEQFF.